The clone carrying this TCR beta chain was counted at least ten times. These data belong to a study of T-cell reconstitution after alpha-beta-depleted transplantation in children. Preparing the TCRbeta library involved the use of unique molecular identifiers. TCRdb re-analysed the PCR reads in MiXCR, keeping a single row per CDR3 protein. The sample lists 170,000 or so distinct CDR3 sequences; approximately 6.6% were seen once. The germline V and J ends were trimmed by 6 bases and 8 bases, with 11 bases remaining between them. CDR3 length: 11 residues. Germline loops: CDR1 SQVTM, CDR2 ANQGSEA. The chain recombines TRBV29-1 with TRBJ2-1; the D is unclear. The TCR originated in a human donor who donated a stem cell graft to a child with Wiskott-Aldrich syndrome. Sequenced material: PBMCs from the stem cell graft donor, taken from the stem cell graft. For the CDR3, the DNA is TGCAGCGTGGTAAGATGGGATGAGCAGTTCTTC. Translated, it gives CSVVRWDEQFF.